This entry features one T cell receptor (beta chain) sequence. The data derive from a study of blood T cell repertoires in COVID-19. Study as a whole: Sites in the United States, Italy and Spain provided acute and convalescent COVID-19 samples. Sample material is recorded as cDNA or gDNA derived from T cells, B-cell-depleted T cells, or PBMCs.

Germline CDR1 is MDHEN and CDR2 is SYDVKM. This CDR3 contains 14 residues. V was cut by 2 bases and J by 4 bases, with 9 bases left in between. Per the authors' pipeline: Estimated nucleated cell counts came from reference gene primer amplification. Repertoires were generated with immunoSEQ multiplex PCR, while TCRdb's copy carries only in-frame clones and drops some. The V and J calls and the clone size are those of that table, but D and trimming were determined from the DNA. The sample contains some 120,000 clones, 80% to 90% of which appear only once. This receptor was obtained from a human donor in a cohort sampled during active COVID-19. The chain couples TRBV28 to TRBJ1-3; no firm D call. Sample: peripheral blood. This CDR3 reads CASSLVRGGNTIYF. In DNA form, the CDR3 reads TGTGCCAGCAGTTTAGTGCGGGGAGGAAACACCATATATTTT.